The 6 T cell receptor beta chains reported below all come from one sample, sequenced in a study of blood T cells in healthy people across ages. Combining a sample-barcoded 5' primer with a J-beta primer mix, a second PCR ran for 7 to 11 cycles. TCRdb reprocessed the 5' RACE reads via MiXCR and lists one record per CDR3 protein. Here the sample spans roughly 1,500,000 distinct CDR3 sequences, about 35% being singletons. What was sequenced was blood. The receptor set was obtained from a young woman in good health.

This clonotype was observed a few times. This chain joins TRBV30 and TRBJ1-2; no definite D call. Trimming shortened V by 7 bases and J by 6 bases, and 3 bases separated the two germline ends. Looked up from germline, CDR1 is GTSNPN and CDR2 is SVGIG (reference sequence). CDR3 length: 8 amino acids. In nucleotides, the CDR3 is TGTGCCTTACATGGCTACACCTTC. Its translation is CALHGYTF.

The J gene is TRBJ2-5, the V gene TRBV9; 9 bases align to TRBD1. The end of the DNA is better explained by TRBJ2-7, so the J call may be wrong. Looked up from germline, CDR1 is SGDLS and CDR2 is YYNGEE. CDR3 length: 14 amino acids. The CDR3 spells CASSPRDRVDEQYF. The DNA for the CDR3 is TGTGCCAGCAGCCCCCGGGACAGGGTCGACGAGCAGTACTTC.

On this clonotype itself: Its ends do not fully match the called genes, so a read error is possible. This chain connects TRBV7-9 to TRBJ2-5; D gene unclear. Germline values: CDR1 SEHNR, CDR2 FQNEAQ (reference sequence). This CDR3 is 16 amino acids long. CDR3 loop: CAGSIYGLLVRETQYF. The CDR3 region has the DNA TGTGCCGGCAGCATCTACGGTCTCCTCGTCCGAGAGACCCAGTACTTC.

V is TRBV11-2 and J is TRBJ1-6; D gene uncertain. The CDR3 is 15 amino acids. V lost 0 bases and J 6 bases, leaving 9 bases between the germline ends. Germline V lookup: CDR1 SGHAT, CDR2 FQNNGV. CDR3 loop: CASSLEGSRNSPLHF. Here the CDR3 DNA reads TGTGCCAGCAGCTTAGAGGGCTCTCGTAATTCACCCCTCCACTTT.

The genes are TRBV20-1 and TRBJ2-3; D assignment may be TRBD1 or TRBD2 (5 bases each). V was pared by 3 bases and J by 2 bases, with 21 bases between. The germline CDR1 and CDR2 sequences are DFQATT and SNEGSKA (reference sequence). This CDR3 is built from 17 residues. CDR3 in amino acids: CSASIAGATTNTDTQYF. The DNA of the CDR3 is TGCAGTGCTAGTATTGCTGGGGCTACGACTAACACAGATACGCAGTATTTT.

This chain joins TRBV20-1 and TRBJ2-5; 9 bases match TRBD1. The length of the CDR3 is 17 residues. The junction had 19 bases not matched to a gene; V was cut back by 5 bases and J by 6 bases. Germline CDR1 and CDR2: DFQATT and SNEGSKA (reference sequence). In DNA form, the CDR3 reads TGCAGTGCTTTTACAGGGGGCAATAACTCCCCCTACCAGACCCAGTACTTC. It specifies CSAFTGGNNSPYQTQYF.